This T cell receptor (beta chain) was captured by sequencing in a study of chemoradiotherapy in HPV16-positive cancers. Study overall: A couple of HPV16-positive patients' cells yielded candidate HPV-specific clones and common motifs. Points from the study as a whole: Non-HPV-specific T cells did not expand in tumors during treatment, whereas candidate HPV-specific clones and E7-related motifs did. Functional assays defining HPV-specific T cells used only a couple of HPV16-positive patients.

Over chemoradiotherapy, repertoires were sampled more than once. A note on this clone: The target antigen is unknown.

Here immunoSEQ multiplex PCR was the method, and the copy in TCRdb shows in-frame clones only, minus some. The sample yields 13,000 or so clones, 70% to 90% seen once. The CDR3 is 15 amino acids. Germline lookup yields CDR1 SGHVS and CDR2 FQNEAQ. The trim removed 5 bases at V and 8 bases at J, leaving 10 bases unmatched. The chain links TRBV7-8 to TRBJ2-1; 9 bases match TRBD1. The clonotype was recovered from a human donor with HPV-associated anogenital cancer. The sample here was blood, taken from a patient who underwent chemoradiotherapy. CDR3 amino acids: CASSHRDRDSDEQFF. As DNA, the CDR3 is TGTGCCAGCAGCCACCGGGACAGGGATTCGGATGAGCAGTTCTTC. The variable domain in full, with the rest retrieved from reference TRBV7-8 and TRBJ2-1, is GAGVSQSPRYKVAKRGQDVALRCDPISGHVSLFWYQQALGQGPEFLTYFQNEAQLDKSGLPSDRFFAERPEGSVSTLKIQRTQQEDSAVYLCASSHRDRDSDEQFFGPGTRLTVL.